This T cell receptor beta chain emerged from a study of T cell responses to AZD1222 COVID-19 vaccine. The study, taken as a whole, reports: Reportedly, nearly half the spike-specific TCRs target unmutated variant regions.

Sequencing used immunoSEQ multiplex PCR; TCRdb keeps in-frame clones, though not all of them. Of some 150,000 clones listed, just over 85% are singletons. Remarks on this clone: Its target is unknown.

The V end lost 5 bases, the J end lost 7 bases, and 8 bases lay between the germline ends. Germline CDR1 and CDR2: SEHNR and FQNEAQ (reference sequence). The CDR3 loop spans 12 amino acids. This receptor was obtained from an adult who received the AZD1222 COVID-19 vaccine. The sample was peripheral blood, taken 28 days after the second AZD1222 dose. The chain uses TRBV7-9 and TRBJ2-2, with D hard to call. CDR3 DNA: TGTGCCAGCAGCCGAAATGTCGGGGAGCTGTTTTTT. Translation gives CASSRNVGELFF.